The 13 T cell receptor beta chains listed next were all sequenced from one sample in a study of blood T cell repertoires in COVID-19. Measured with immunoSEQ multiplex PCR; TCRdb has only the in-frame clones, and not every one. The sample lists 200,000 to 250,000 clones, roughly four fifths seen once, with approximately 8.7% in the top ten. Specimen: PBMCs or T cells enriched from blood (not recorded which). The receptor set was obtained from a man aged 35 to 55 who had recovered from COVID-19.

The V call is TRBV24-1, the J call TRBJ2-1; 11 bases are shared with TRBD2. The CDR3 length is 14 residues. The germline CDR1 and CDR2 sequences are KGHDR and SFDVKD. The J segment lost 13 bases and the V segment lost 4 bases, leaving 8 bases of the junction unmatched. The CDR3 sequence: CATSEQLAGAPQFF. The CDR3 DNA is TGTGCCACCAGTGAGCAACTAGCGGGAGCTCCTCAGTTCTTC.

Written as DNA, the CDR3 is TGTGCCAGCAGCTCAAATAAACAGGGAAACTATGGCTACACCTTC. This encodes CASSSNKQGNYGYTF. This chain links TRBV5-4 with TRBJ1-2; weak D call: TRBD1 (6 bases). The V and J ends lost 3 bases and 2 bases respectively, with 14 bases between them. Germline assignment: CDR1 SGHNT and CDR2 YYREEE (reference sequence). The CDR3 is 15 residues long.

This sequence joins TRBV10-1 and TRBJ2-7; 8 nucleotides line up with TRBD1. This CDR3 region has 13 residues. Germline loops: CDR1 WNHNN, CDR2 SYGVQD (reference sequence). The V segment lost 4 bases and the J segment 6 bases; nucleotides outside the gene matches: 5. DNA for the CDR3: TGCGCCAGCAGTGGTGCCGGGACAGGCGAGCAGTACTTC. This gives the protein CASSGAGTGEQYF.

The rearrangement links TRBV15 to TRBJ2-5, with 8 bases fitting TRBD1. This CDR3 region has 18 residues. The J segment lost 1 base and the V segment lost 4 bases, leaving 14 bases of the junction unmatched. From germline, CDR1 is LNHNV and CDR2 YYDKDF (reference sequence). CDR3 loop: CATSKKTYRGDFQETQYF. The CDR3 coding sequence is TGTGCCACCAGCAAAAAGACCTACAGGGGGGATTTCCAAGAGACCCAGTACTTC.

This clone showed up just once. V is TRBV6-6 and J is TRBJ2-2, with D perhaps TRBD2 (5 bases). V lost 5 bases and J 8 bases, leaving 24 bases between the germline ends. Germline values: CDR1 MNHNY, CDR2 SVGAGI (reference sequence). This CDR3 is 17 amino acids long. CDR3 sequence reads: CASSPRHYSSPRGELFF. The CDR3 DNA follows: TGTGCCAGCAGTCCTCGACATTATTCTAGCCCTAGGGGGGAGCTGTTTTTT.

The gene calls are TRBV5-4 and TRBJ1-4, with D possibly matching TRBD1 (6 bases). Trimming shortened V by 4 bases and J by 6 bases, and 13 bases separated the two germline ends. CDR1 SGHNT and CDR2 YYREEE come from the germline V gene (reference sequence). The CDR3 runs 14 residues. This chain's CDR3 is CASSTRDNDEKLFF. The DNA for the CDR3 is TGTGCCAGCAGCACTAGGGACAACGATGAAAAACTGTTTTTT.

The chain joins TRBV3-1 (or the pseudogene TRBV3-2) to TRBJ1-2; D gene unclear. The CDR3 has 12 residues. Germline CDR1 and CDR2: LGHDT and YNNKEL (reference sequence). V was clipped by 4 bases and J by 5 bases, with 8 bases between them. The CDR3 coding sequence is TGTGCCAGCAGCCTGCGCGAGTATGGCTACACCTTC. The encoded protein is CASSLREYGYTF.

This clone has only a few counts. V is TRBV14 and J is TRBJ2-5; a possible D gene is TRBD2 (6 bases). The CDR3 runs 14 residues. Germline V gene lookup returns CDR1 SGHDN and CDR2 FVKESK. The V end was cut by 5 bases, the J end by 4 bases, with 14 bases between. CDR3 sequence reads: CASSSRLVPETQYF. The CDR3 DNA reads TGTGCCAGCAGCTCCCGACTAGTCCCAGAGACCCAGTACTTC.

This chain connects TRBV7-8 to TRBJ1-1; unclear D gene. With 2 bases removed from V and 6 bases from J, the gap between germline ends came to 7 bases. This CDR3 is built from 12 residues. Germline CDR1 and CDR2: SGHVS and FQNEAQ. In DNA, the CDR3 is TGTGCCAGCAGCTTAATGGAGGCTGAAGCTTTCTTT. This encodes CASSLMEAEAFF.

The chain is built from TRBV30 and TRBJ1-6; D is uncertain. Germline values: CDR1 GTSNPN, CDR2 SVGIG (reference sequence). Trimming took 0 bases from V and 9 from J, leaving 15 bases between them. CDR3 length: 15 amino acids. In DNA form, the CDR3 reads TGTGCCTGGAGTGTTGCCAGCGGGATGGGTTCACCCCTCCACTTT. This codes for CAWSVASGMGSPLHF.

This clone has only a few counts. The J gene is TRBJ2-2, the V gene TRBV3-1 (or the pseudogene TRBV3-2); TRBD2 matches 10 bases. Per the germline V gene, CDR1 is LGHDT and CDR2 is YNNKEL (reference sequence). There are 16 residues in the CDR3. The V segment lost 4 bases and the J segment 6 bases; nucleotides outside the gene matches: 8. The CDR3 here is CASSPFLAGGPGELFF. CDR3 DNA: TGTGCCAGCAGCCCATTTTTAGCGGGGGGCCCCGGGGAGCTGTTTTTT.

This clone was observed a single time. The genes are TRBV3-1 (or the pseudogene TRBV3-2) and TRBJ1-6, with D tentatively TRBD1 (5 bases). Germline loops: CDR1 LGHDT, CDR2 YNNKEL (reference sequence). The CDR3 is made up of 16 amino acids. Trimming removed 3 bases from V and 13 bases from J, with 22 bases in between. The CDR3 loop reads CASSQGERFGGTPLHF. Here the CDR3 DNA reads TGTGCCAGCAGCCAGGGTGAACGGTTTGGGGGGACTCCCCTCCACTTT.

The J gene is TRBJ1-4, the V gene TRBV30, with D tentatively TRBD1 (6 bases). The CDR3 length is 11 residues. V was trimmed by 2 bases and J by 13 bases, leaving 11 bases between them. Germline CDR1 reads GTSNPN; CDR2 reads SVGIG (reference sequence). The chain's CDR3 is CAWSNGQRLFF. Written as DNA, the CDR3 is TGTGCCTGGAGTAACGGACAGAGACTGTTTTTT.